These 6 T cell receptor beta chains came from one sample sequenced in a study of CD8 T cells in Susac syndrome. Random hexamers served to reverse transcribe roughly 0.45 to 1 ug RNA. TCRdb independently ran MiXCR on the immunoSEQ multiplex PCR reads; one entry per CDR3 protein. The sample comprises some 200,000 distinct CDR3 sequences, 85% to 95% of which are singletons, and about 0.15% rests with the top ten. Sequenced: CD8+ T cells from PBMCs. These receptor sequences come from a human donor with Susac syndrome.

This chain joins TRBV20-1 and TRBJ1-1, with D possibly TRBD1 on 5 matching bases. The CDR3 runs 14 residues. Trimming shortened V by 7 bases and J by 8 bases, and 23 bases separated the two germline ends. Per the germline V gene, CDR1 is DFQATT and CDR2 is SNEGSKA (reference sequence). The CDR3 region has the DNA TGCAGTGTAAATCAAAGGCCGGGACGCCGAGAAGCTTTCTTT. Translation: CSVNQRPGRREAFF.

The chain links TRBV27 to TRBJ1-1; D gene ambiguous. Germline-derived CDR1 and CDR2 are MNHEY and SMNVEV (reference sequence). This CDR3 comprises 15 residues. Trimming took off 10 bases at V and 5 bases at J, with 23 bases between the two ends. The chain's CDR3 is CATSEDPFVGTEAFF. The CDR3 region has the DNA TGTGCCACCTCCGAGGACCCCTTTGTGGGGACTGAAGCTTTCTTT.

The chain employs TRBV19 and TRBJ2-6; D may be TRBD2 (5 bases). This CDR3 contains 16 residues. Between the trimmed V and J ends, which lost 0 bases and 4 bases, there was a span of 10 bases. CDR1 and CDR2 (germline): LNHDA, SQIVND (reference sequence). The CDR3 protein is CASSIEAGVGANVLTF. CDR3 sequence (DNA): TGTGCCAGTAGTATAGAGGCCGGGGTCGGGGCCAACGTCCTGACTTTC.

This clonotype was seen just once. The chain is built from TRBV18 and TRBJ2-1, with TRBD1 identical over 8 bases. Germline CDR1 is KGHSH and CDR2 is LQKENI. Trimming took 3 bases from V and 8 from J; bases not matched to a gene: 3. CDR3 size: 13 residues. CDR3 amino acids: CASSPAGGDEQFF. The CDR3 DNA follows: TGTGCCAGCTCACCGGCAGGGGGCGATGAGCAGTTCTTC.

This clonotype was detected only once. The V call is TRBV12-3 or TRBV12-4, the J call TRBJ2-2, with 8 bases lining up with TRBD1. The CDR3 has 15 amino acids. The J segment lost 5 bases and the V segment lost 7 bases, leaving 9 bases of the junction unmatched. The CDR3 nucleotides read TGTGCCAGCACCAGGGGGCGGCCGGGTACCGGGGAGCTGTTTTTT. This gives the protein CASTRGRPGTGELFF.

The chain uses TRBV7-3 and TRBJ2-1, with 7 bases that match TRBD1. CDR3 size: 15 residues. Germline-derived CDR1 and CDR2 are SGHTA and FQGTGA. The J segment lost 5 bases and the V segment lost 2 bases, leaving 6 bases of the junction unmatched. CDR3 coding DNA: TGTGCCAGCAGCTTAGTCGCAGGGGGAGACAATGAGCAGTTCTTC. It translates to CASSLVAGGDNEQFF.